This T cell receptor (beta chain) is from a study of T-cell reconstitution after alpha-beta-depleted transplantation in children. Study results and caveats: Roughly two months post-transplant, alpha-beta T cells reportedly originated from several hundred graft clones that had expanded. T-cell counts and diversity at one year following transplant were attributed mainly to newly produced T cells.

Preparation of the TCRbeta library was carried out with unique molecular identifiers. TCRdb recomputed calls from the PCR reads with MiXCR, one row per CDR3 protein. The table records about 580,000 distinct CDR3 sequences, 25% to 30% of them present only once. This clonotype has more than one count but fewer than ten. The antigen is unknown. The length of the CDR3 is 10 residues. V lost 5 bases to trimming and J lost 1 base, with 2 bases between them. From germline, CDR1 is SQVTM and CDR2 ANQGSEA. The clonotype comes from a boy under two years old with Wiskott-Aldrich syndrome, due to receive a stem cell transplant. This specimen was PBMCs, taken before TCRalphabeta/CD19-depleted stem cell transplant. The chain is built from TRBV29-1 and TRBJ1-1, with D unclear. The CDR3 here is CSVSNTEAFF. The CDR3 nucleotides are TGCAGCGTTTCGAACACTGAAGCTTTCTTT.